These T cell receptor beta chains were read from a single sample in a study of T-cell reconstitution after alpha-beta-depleted transplantation in children. TCRdb analysed the PCR reads with MiXCR anew, one entry per CDR3 protein. The data hold some 310,000 distinct CDR3 sequences, with approximately 23% observed a single time. The starting material was PBMCs, mostly from graft donor cells, obtained 180 days after TCRalphabeta/CD19-depleted stem cell transplant. Receptors were obtained from a male patient aged 5 to 17 who had a stem cell transplant for acute lymphoblastic leukemia, so the T cells may come from the graft donor. The CDR3 runs from the conserved cysteine through the conserved F or W. Fields, in order: J gene, V gene, clone size, D gene, CDR3 protein, CDR3 DNA. D genes are given only for firm matches. Not all rows give a size; the values are once, few, many and, for expanded clones, a class.

>TRBJ1-5|TRBV5-6|-|-
CASRNNQPQHF
TGTGCCAGCAGGAACAATCAGCCCCAGCATTTT
>TRBJ2-1|TRBV7-9|few|-
CASSPGRSPSYNEQFF
TGTGCCAGCAGCCCGGGACGTTCTCCCTCCTACAATGAGCAGTTCTTC
>TRBJ2-1|TRBV3-1|once|TRBD2
CASSASIGLEYNEQFF
TGTGCCAGCAGCGCAAGCATCGGACTAGAGTACAATGAGCAGTTCTTC
>TRBJ2-2|TRBV13|few|-
CASSYLQGRDTGELFF
TGTGCCAGCAGCTATCTACAGGGCCGGGACACCGGGGAGCTGTTTTTT
>TRBJ2-7|TRBV28|-|TRBD2
CASRAPAGTSGYEQYF
TGTGCCAGCAGGGCCCCCGCCGGGACTAGCGGGTACGAGCAGTACTTC
>TRBJ2-3|TRBV20-1|-|TRBD1
CSARNRGHTDTQYF
TGCAGTGCTAGAAACAGGGGACACACAGATACGCAGTATTTT
>TRBJ2-7|TRBV12-3/TRBV12-4|few|-
CASSRTSPEQYF
TGTGCCAGCAGTCGGACGTCCCCCGAGCAGTACTTC
>TRBJ1-1|TRBV7-9|-|-
CASSFTESDTEAFF
TGTGCCAGCAGCTTTACTGAGTCCGACACTGAAGCTTTCTTT
>TRBJ2-1|TRBV5-1|-|-
CASSPKSALKWSNEQFF
TGCGCCAGCAGCCCGAAATCGGCCTTAAAATGGTCCAATGAGCAGTTCTTC
>TRBJ1-5|TRBV12-5|-|-
CASAPGQTSNQPQHF
TGTGCTAGTGCCCCTGGGCAGACCAGCAATCAGCCCCAGCATTTT
>TRBJ2-3|TRBV5-4|few|TRBD2
CASSLPGRVADTQYF
TGTGCCAGCAGCTTGCCCGGGAGGGTAGCGGATACGCAGTATTTT
>TRBJ1-5|TRBV19|-|-
CASSIEGVSNQPQHF
TGTGCCAGTAGTATAGAGGGGGTTAGCAATCAGCCCCAGCATTTT
>TRBJ2-1|TRBV11-2|-|-
CASSRGSHNEQFF
TGTGCCAGCAGCCGGGGAAGCCACAATGAGCAGTTCTTC
>TRBJ2-7|TRBV5-1|-|TRBD2
CASSLGLAGVNYEQYF
TGCGCCAGCAGCTTGGGACTAGCGGGAGTCAACTACGAGCAGTACTTC
>TRBJ2-1|TRBV27|-|TRBD2
CASGPGLAYNEQFF
TGTGCCAGCGGACCGGGACTAGCCTACAATGAGCAGTTCTTC
>TRBJ2-3|TRBV11-1|few|-
CASSSTYQQQGGTDTQYF
TGTGCCAGCAGCTCTACCTACCAACAACAGGGTGGGACAGATACGCAGTATTTT
>TRBJ2-5|TRBV7-3|-|-
CASSNRGGETQYF
TGTGCCAGCAGTAACAGGGGAGGAGAGACCCAGTACTTC
>TRBJ2-1|TRBV19|few|-
CASSIDAGGSSYNEQFF
TGTGCCAGTAGTATAGACGCAGGGGGGAGCTCCTACAATGAGCAGTTCTTC